This entry describes one T cell receptor (beta chain). The antigen it binds to is not known. No per-base quality is available; no much larger clone lies one base away. In total, over 600 healthy bone marrow donors made up the cohort. All cohort members were sampled while nominally healthy, although unrecorded immune exposures were likely present. The donor tested CMV seropositive, placing the donor among the approximately 290 seropositive members of the cohort. A peripheral blood sample was provided by each donor, and peripheral blood mononuclear cells were used for TCR beta sequencing. The Qiagen DNeasy Blood Extraction Kit was used to extract genomic DNA from the blood cell samples. The method was the immunoSEQ multiplex PCR assay. The multiplex PCR relied on a mix of 60 forward primers for TCR Vbeta segments and 13 reverse primers for TCR Jbeta segments. Amplification of the CDR3 region of rearranged TCR beta genes was performed with a multiplex PCR assay on genomic DNA. The Illumina HiSeq System was used to sequence the amplified TCR beta libraries as 87-base-pair reads. Regarding the original processing steps: A later analysis tallied 75 million to 95 million unique TCR beta chains across the 666 repertoires, and around 12 million of those chains were shared by two or more donors. A nearest-neighbor algorithm error-corrected the raw reads and collapsed the reads into unique sequences, merging closely related sequences to remove PCR and sequencing errors. Alignment of CDR3 sequences to IMGT reference sequences was used to assign V, D and J gene segments. Each retained sequence needed at least a six-nucleotide match to both a V gene segment and a J gene segment. A rearrangement was called productive if the CDR3 had no stop codons and remained in frame with V and J, and every other rearrangement was called non-productive. Following IMGT convention, CDR3 was defined as the stretch from the second conserved V-encoded cysteine to the conserved J-encoded phenylalanine. Sequences without an unambiguous match to a single V gene segment were excluded from the earlier analysis of 450 to 650 of the donors. An earlier analysis of just under 600 of the donors called V segments functional above 56.7% productive rearrangements and segregating when the between-donor standard deviation exceeded 5%. To diagnose cytomegalovirus status from the catalog of TCR beta chain sequences, a statistical classification framework was built. In a later analysis, V and J genes were assigned by comparing TCR nucleotide sequences against IMGT/GENE-DB human TR gene sequences. In a later analysis, CDR3 sequences and most-parsimonious VDJ recombination scenarios were assigned using the TCRdist pipeline. In a later analysis, every TCR beta chain was defined by the combination of its CDR3 amino acid sequence and its V-gene family, and reads without a unique V-gene family were dropped. To address suspected cross-contamination and a sequencing artifact, a later analysis removed roughly 640 highly shared, low-generation-probability nucleotide sequences. A later analysis calculated a clonal expansion index for each public chain from normalized within-repertoire ranks of inferred template counts. In a later analysis, generation probabilities were computed with a VDJ recombination model fitted to out-of-frame rearrangements, and the resulting probabilities were checked against IGoR. Hypergeometric tests were used in a later analysis to score TCR-TCR, TCR-HLA and TCR-CMV co-occurrence, with a repertoire-size bias correction applied to the TCR pairs. A later analysis estimated false discovery rates by permuting HLA or CMV assignments 20 times. In a later analysis, co-occurring TCRs were grouped using DBSCAN, and TCRdist sequence similarity was added for clustering within HLA-allele-positive subsets. For co-occurrence clustering, repertoires with fewer than 30,000 or more than 120,000 public chains were excluded, along with five or six repertoires with anomalous nucleotide sharing. Sourced from immuneACCESS, this table was stored by TCRdb with only in-frame sequences that have V and J called. A share of the clones is absent; for the studies checked, an unresolved V gene accounts for under half, and the remainder has no known explanation. The V and J calls and the clone size are those of that table, but D and trimming were determined from the DNA. Within this sample are 65,000 to 90,000 clones, with 65% to 75% of them counted one time only. Roughly 15% of the sample is taken by the ten largest.

The sample belongs to a study of cytomegalovirus exposure and HLA in healthy donors (dated by TCRdb to 2016 to 2017). About the full investigation: In an earlier analysis of 587 of the donors, less than 350 Gb of sequence data and some 120 million unique TCR beta sequences from roughly 190 million T cells were reported. In a later genetic analysis, genome-wide SNP genotypes for about 65% of the 666 donors were used, and that subset was treated as a discovery cohort. Of the roughly 400 genotyped donors, about 84% fell in the genetic ancestry cluster associated with self-reported Caucasian donors. Typing coverage varied by locus: roughly 629-630 donors for A, B, C, DRB1 and DQB1; approximately 520 for DQA1; approximately 610 for DPA1; fewer than 480 for DPB1. Rather than using new phenotypic data, the later analysis identified candidate immune exposures from TCR beta sequences and from how often those sequences occurred across donors. An earlier analysis of approximately 640 of the donors applied high-throughput TCR beta sequencing to assess whether each TCR beta V gene segment acted as functional or pseudogenic. All discovery cohort repertoires had been generated on a single sequencing platform. To predict cytomegalovirus infection status, the study combined high-throughput TCR immunosequencing, statistical association of individual TCRs with disease status, and machine learning. The study used immunosequencing to profile the T cell repertoires of several hundred subjects and linked those repertoires to cytomegalovirus serostatus. Donor age, sex, ethnicity and CMV serostatus were compiled alongside the repertoire data. Besides the first cohort of under 700 subjects, a separate validation cohort made up of 120 or so different subjects was used. About five DR-DQ haplotypes were treated as single units for association and clustering because of strong linkage in the cohort. Both class I and class II loci were covered by HLA typing, at four-digit resolution. A later analysis re-analyzed previously published TCR beta repertoires from several hundred donors and added high-resolution HLA genotyping to study TCR occurrence patterns. An early release covering 550 to 700 HLA-typed donors comprised about 310 gigabases of sequencing data and approximately 85 million unique TCR sequences. The aim of the study was to test whether cataloging public T cell receptors could identify signatures of past pathogen exposure. Across some 400 genotyped donors of the cohort, an average of approximately 240,000 unique TCR beta nucleotide sequences per donor were sequenced, and about a sixth of those sequences were non-productive. Study-wide findings and limitations: V-gene and J-gene trimming of TCR beta chains was associated with a missense DCLRE1C variant in a later genetic analysis, and the association was replicated in an independent cohort. Specific HLA alleles were associated with some 15,000 TCR beta sequences at a false discovery rate of 0.05 in a later analysis. A further reported finding was that TCR beta sequences accurately predicted the HLA-A and HLA-B alleles for most subjects in the first cohort. Seventeen rarely observed V segments, including chromosome 9 orphons, were excluded from the earlier analysis of about 500 of the donors because counts were too low. The 87-base-pair reads could not distinguish some IMGT-functional V segments, including TRBV6-2 and TRBV6-3, so those segments were excluded. While some public TCRs were present in many individuals, most TCR sequences turned up only very rarely across donors. In an earlier analysis of 450 to 750 of the donors, most TCR beta V segments appeared in productive rearrangements about 87% or about 30% of the time, broadly matching IMGT annotations. In the study, 164 TCR beta chains were listed as associated with cytomegalovirus. The cohort was sequenced for TCR beta chains only, and without alpha or paired-chain data the features that could be detected were limited. When HLA alleles, especially DR and DQ, strongly co-occurred, TCR associations were difficult to assign to individual alleles. In a later genetic analysis, fewer N-insertions in productive TCRs were reported among donors in an Asian-associated ancestry cluster than the 666-donor mean. The classifier was reported to diagnose cytomegalovirus status with high specificity and sensitivity in both the original cohort and the validation cohort. A later analysis found that TCR association rates varied across HLA loci, with DRB1 alleles showing the most associated TCRs and HLA-C alleles the fewest. The sequencing pipeline was judged likely to have produced a cluster of highly shared sequence variants as a technical artifact. Correlated functional status among segregating V segments might be attributable to linkage disequilibrium, but an unknown experimental factor could not be ruled out. According to the authors, the approach could potentially be generalized to other disease states and immunological phenotypes. Roughly uniform sequencing depth across donors was assumed in presence/absence analyses, although this assumption may not hold. Compared with equally common non-associated chains, HLA-associated TCR beta chains in a later analysis were more clonally expanded and had lower generation probabilities. Because HLA typing was missing for some donors at each locus, association tests included only the typed subset. In vitro tests confirmed that three of the cytomegalovirus-associated TCR beta chains recognize cytomegalovirus antigens. In a later analysis, most CMV-associated TCR beta chains were found to appear HLA-restricted, with HLA associations seemingly driven largely by CMV exposure. According to a later analysis, parvovirus B19, influenza, CMV and Epstein-Barr virus appeared linked to several top co-occurrence clusters. Immune exposure information for the cohort was limited to CMV serostatus.

From a lookup of the germline V gene, CDR1 and CDR2 are SGHTA and FQGNSA. From the cysteine through the phenylalanine, the CDR3 covers 14 amino acids. Just the 42-base CDR3 DNA is kept, in frame starting at base 1. From V the trimming removes 4 bases and from J it removes 4 bases, while the gene matches leave 7 bases of the junction unaccounted for. Input material: PBMCs. The receptor chain draws on TRBV7-2 and TRBJ2-7; 7 central nucleotides agree with TRBD2. The sequence came from a woman in her forties in good health and CMV-seropositive. The nucleotide sequence reads TGTGCCAGCAGCTCCGAGCGGGATAGGTACGAGCAGTACTTC. It translates to CASSSERDRYEQYF. When the CDR3 is completed using the reference TRBV7-2 and TRBJ2-7 genes on either side, the full variable domain is GAGVSQSPSNKVTEKGKDVELRCDPISGHTALYWYRQSLGQGLEFLIYFQGNSAPDKSGLPSDRFSAERTGGSVSTLTIQRTQQEDSAVYLCASSSERDRYEQYFGPGTRLTVT.